These 27 T cell receptor beta chains came from one sample sequenced in a study of blood T cells in healthy people across ages. Together with a sample-barcoded 5' primer, a J-beta primer mix was included in a second PCR lasting about 6 to 11 cycles. TCRdb processed the 5' RACE reads anew with MiXCR; each CDR3 protein has one entry. This table has about 1.5 million distinct CDR3 sequences, around 40% appearing once. Sample: blood. These receptors originate from a woman aged 18-29 years in good health.

This chain joins TRBV29-1 and TRBJ2-1; D is tentatively TRBD1 or TRBD2 (5 bases each). V shed 7 bases and J shed 8 bases, with 12 bases lying between them. CDR1 and CDR2 from the germline V gene are SQVTM and ANQGSEA. The CDR3 contains 11 residues. The CDR3 loop is CSGLLGDEQFF. The CDR3 DNA sequence: TGCAGCGGTCTTCTGGGGGATGAGCAGTTCTTC.

The chain couples TRBV20-1 to TRBJ1-4; 9 nucleotides match TRBD1. Germline V lookup: CDR1 DFQATT, CDR2 SNEGSKA (reference sequence). V gave up 5 bases and J gave up 10 bases; unmatched junction bases: 8. CDR3 size: 13 residues. As DNA, the CDR3 is TGCAGTGCTTGGGACAGGGAGGTTGGAAAACTGTTTTTT. It is translated as CSAWDREVGKLFF.

The chain couples TRBV10-3 to TRBJ1-5; possibly TRBD1 for D (5 bases). CDR1 and CDR2 from the germline V gene are ENHRY and SYGVKD. This CDR3 contains 14 residues. V shed 4 bases and J shed 7 bases, with 14 bases lying between them. The CDR3 spells CAISAGGKGQPQHF. In DNA, the CDR3 is TGTGCCATCAGTGCTGGGGGTAAAGGACAGCCCCAGCATTTT.

The chain combines TRBV12-3 or TRBV12-4 with TRBJ1-6; D gene unclear. V lost 5 bases, J lost 10 bases, and 12 bases lay in between. This CDR3 region has 13 residues. The CDR3: CASSPRPVSPLHF. The CDR3 DNA reads TGTGCCAGCAGTCCCCGCCCGGTGTCACCCCTCCACTTT.

This clonotype was picked up a small number of times. The chain links TRBV4-1 to TRBJ2-3; 8 bases agree with TRBD2. This CDR3 region has 17 residues. The junction had 10 bases not matched to a gene; V was cut back by 0 bases and J by 5 bases. Germline V CDR1 and CDR2: MGHRA, YSYEKL. The DNA for the CDR3 is TGCGCCAGCAGCCAAGATTTACCGGGAGGGCCATTAGATACGCAGTATTTT. Translation gives CASSQDLPGGPLDTQYF.

The J gene is TRBJ1-2, the V gene TRBV29-1; maybe TRBD1 (5 bases). The V and J ends lost 4 bases and 6 bases respectively, with 15 bases between them. Germline CDR1 and CDR2: SQVTM and ANQGSEA. CDR3 length: 13 amino acids. The chain's CDR3 is CSVAGLTTDGYTF. In nucleotides, the CDR3 is TGCAGCGTTGCGGGACTAACGACGGATGGCTACACCTTC. Variable domain in full (rest from reference TRBV29-1 and TRBJ1-2): SAVISQKPSRDICQRGTSLTIQCQVDSQVTMMFWYRQQPGQSLTLIATANQGSEATYESGFVIDKFPISRPNLTFSTLTVSNMSPEDSSIYLCSVAGLTTDGYTFGSGTRLTVV.

The rearrangement joins TRBV12-3 or TRBV12-4 to TRBJ2-7; TRBD1 agrees at 11 bases. The J segment lost 4 bases and the V segment lost 7 bases, leaving 9 bases of the junction unmatched. The CDR3 consists of 15 residues. CDR3 coding DNA: TGTGCCAGCAACCACGGGACAGGGGGTTTGTACGAGCAGTACTTC. Encoded protein: CASNHGTGGLYEQYF.

A few counts support this clonotype. This sequence joins TRBV7-2 and TRBJ2-7, with 8 bases that match TRBD1. V was clipped by 5 bases and J by 3 bases; unmatched bases: 9. Germline loops: CDR1 SGHTA, CDR2 FQGNSA. CDR3 length equals 15 residues. The CDR3 reads CASSLDRGSIYEQYF. CDR3 in DNA: TGTGCCAGCAGCCTCGACAGGGGTTCGATCTACGAGCAGTACTTC.

In this sample, this clonotype turned up once. V gene TRBV5-1 combines with J gene TRBJ2-3; weak D call: TRBD1 (5 bases). The germline V gene encodes CDR1 SGHRS and CDR2 YFSETQ. This CDR3 comprises 16 residues. Deletions cut 0 bases from V and 8 bases from J, with 19 bases between. The chain's CDR3 is CASSLATEKGKGTQYF. In nucleotides, the CDR3 is TGCGCCAGCAGCTTGGCGACAGAAAAAGGGAAGGGTACGCAGTATTTT.

The gene calls are TRBV4-3 and TRBJ1-1; D is perhaps TRBD1 (5 bases). The CDR3 extends over 14 amino acids. Germline V lookup: CDR1 LGHNA, CDR2 YSLEER. V was shortened by 6 bases and J by 10 bases, with 21 bases between the two germline ends. The CDR3 sequence is CASRSGLGRGPAFF. In DNA form, the CDR3 reads TGCGCCAGCAGATCTGGCCTCGGACGGGGCCCAGCTTTCTTT.

CDR3 protein: CASSYGTTNTEAFF. The CDR3 DNA reads as TGTGCCAGCAGTTACGGGACAACGAACACTGAAGCTTTCTTT. This chain connects TRBV6-6 to TRBJ1-1; maybe TRBD1 (6 bases). Trimming stripped 2 bases from V and 1 base from J, with 8 bases between. There are 14 residues in the CDR3. Germline CDR1 is MNHNY and CDR2 is SVGAGI (reference sequence).

V and J are TRBV15 and TRBJ2-1; D not certain. CDR3 length: 15 residues. V lost 0 bases, J lost 7 bases, and 13 bases lay in between. Germline V gene sequence: CDR1 LNHNV, CDR2 YYDKDF (reference sequence). The DNA of the CDR3 is TGTGCCACCAGCAGAGATATTCTAGGGCCAAATGAGCAGTTCTTC. Translating gives CATSRDILGPNEQFF.

The V and J genes are TRBV20-1 and TRBJ1-2, with TRBD1 matching 7 bases. This CDR3 spans 13 amino acids. With 2 bases clipped from V and 6 bases from J, the junction kept 6 bases outside the gene matches. Germline-derived CDR1 and CDR2 are DFQATT and SNEGSKA (reference sequence). CDR3 nucleotide sequence: TGCAGTGCTAGAAAGAGGGGGCAGGATGGCTACACCTTC. Residues: CSARKRGQDGYTF.

The rearrangement links TRBV11-3 to TRBJ1-2; unclear D gene. The CDR3 length is 16 residues. Germline V CDR1 and CDR2: SGHNT, YENEEA. The V and J ends lost 0 bases and 4 bases respectively, with 15 bases between them. CDR3 in amino acids: CASSLDRGSGGYGYTF. The CDR3 region has the DNA TGTGCCAGCAGCTTAGATCGGGGAAGTGGAGGCTATGGCTACACCTTC.

This clonotype was picked up a small number of times. This rearrangement joins TRBV20-1 to TRBJ2-1; 8 bases align to TRBD2. Trimming cost V 2 bases and J 5 bases; bases outside gene matches: 5. The CDR3 has 14 residues. Germline CDR1 DFQATT, CDR2 SNEGSKA (reference sequence). CDR3 sequence (DNA): TGCAGTGCTAGAATAGCGGGGCGGAACAATGAGCAGTTCTTC. Protein: CSARIAGRNNEQFF.

This clonotype was detected ten times or more. This sequence joins TRBV11-2 and TRBJ2-7; D is possibly TRBD2 (6 bases). Germline loops: CDR1 SGHAT, CDR2 FQNNGV. The CDR3 is 14 amino acids. Trimming removed 0 bases from V and 4 bases from J, with 10 bases in between. This chain's CDR3 is CASSLDPGGYEQYF. CDR3 DNA: TGTGCCAGCAGCTTAGACCCCGGGGGATACGAGCAGTACTTC.

This clonotype was detected once. This sequence joins TRBV7-9 and TRBJ2-1, with D perhaps matching TRBD1 or TRBD2 (5 bases each). The CDR3 consists of 11 residues. Germline-derived CDR1 and CDR2 are SEHNR and FQNEAQ (reference sequence). Trimming pared 10 bases from V and 7 bases from J, leaving 11 bases between. CDR3 loop: CATGPANEQFF. The CDR3 nucleotides are TGTGCCACGGGGCCTGCAAATGAGCAGTTCTTC.

This rearrangement joins TRBV27 to TRBJ2-5; no reliable D call. CDR1 is MNHEY and CDR2 is SMNVEV in the germline V gene (reference sequence). This CDR3 comprises 13 residues. V was cut by 5 bases and J by 0 bases, with 7 bases left in between. CDR3 nucleotide sequence: TGTGCCAGCAGTAAGCATTACCAAGAGACCCAGTACTTC. Protein sequence: CASSKHYQETQYF.

This chain links TRBV29-1 with TRBJ2-4; tentatively, D is TRBD1 (5 bases). Between the trimmed V and J ends, which lost 6 bases and 8 bases, there was a span of 17 bases. CDR3 length: 13 residues. Germline-derived CDR1 and CDR2 are SQVTM and ANQGSEA. The CDR3 here is CSVLRENGDIQYF. DNA of the CDR3: TGCAGCGTCCTCAGGGAAAATGGGGACATTCAGTACTTC.

This clonotype occurred many times. The chain carries TRBV14 and TRBJ2-1; D is unresolved. Trimming took 4 bases from V and 0 from J, leaving 13 bases between them. The CDR3 spans 16 residues. In germline, CDR1 is SGHDN, CDR2 FVKESK. CDR3 residues: CASSRPGYSSYNEQFF. CDR3 coding DNA: TGTGCCAGCAGCCGACCGGGCTACAGCTCCTACAATGAGCAGTTCTTC.

The chain has TRBV28 and TRBJ2-7; 7 nucleotides match TRBD1. CDR3 length equals 13 residues. CDR1 is MDHEN, CDR2 SYDVKM, per germline. The V and J ends lost 7 bases and 1 base, in that order; junction bases with no gene match: 4. CDR3 DNA: TGTGCCAGCATGGGACAGTCATCCTACGAGCAGTACTTC. It translates to CASMGQSSYEQYF.

The chain joins TRBV30 to TRBJ2-7; D is unresolved. V was clipped by 2 bases and J by 1 base, with 12 bases between them. The CDR3 consists of 14 residues. The germline V gene has CDR1 GTSNPN and CDR2 SVGIG (reference sequence). In DNA form, the CDR3 reads TGTGCCTGGAGTACTCCCGGACGGTCCTACGAGCAGTACTTC. Its translation is CAWSTPGRSYEQYF. The variable domain in full, completed from reference TRBV30 and TRBJ2-7, reads SQTIHQWPATLVQPVGSPLSLECTVEGTSNPNLYWYRQAAGRGLQLLFYSVGIGQISSEVPQNLSASRPQDRQFILSSKKLLLSDSGFYLCAWSTPGRSYEQYFGPGTRLTVT.

This clonotype was observed a few times. The chain employs TRBV20-1 and TRBJ1-2; D is uncertain. V lost 5 bases, J lost 0 bases, and 7 bases lay in between. CDR1 and CDR2 (germline): DFQATT, SNEGSKA (reference sequence). The CDR3 has 12 residues. DNA for the CDR3: TGCAGTGCTCGGGCAGCTAACTATGGCTACACCTTC. Its protein product is CSARAANYGYTF.

This clonotype was seen only a few times. The gene calls are TRBV9 and TRBJ2-2; 9 nucleotides line up with TRBD1. This CDR3 is built from 16 residues. Germline V gives CDR1 SGDLS, CDR2 YYNGEE. V lost 3 bases and J lost 3; bases outside the gene matches: 6. The CDR3 nucleotides are TGTGCCAGCAGCGGCTCGGGACAGGGTTACACCGGGGAGCTGTTTTTT. The encoded protein is CASSGSGQGYTGELFF.

The chain uses TRBV27 and TRBJ1-5; D remains ambiguous. CDR1 and CDR2 (germline): MNHEY, SMNVEV (reference sequence). The CDR3 is 12 amino acids. Trimming took off 8 bases at V and 10 bases at J, with 15 bases between the two ends. The CDR3, as DNA: TGTGCCAGCTTAGGTCTAACTGGACCCCAGCATTTT. Translation: CASLGLTGPQHF.

This clonotype was observed once. The chain is built from TRBV18 and TRBJ2-7; 9 nucleotides agree with TRBD2. There are 15 residues in the CDR3. The V gene's germline CDR1 is KGHSH and CDR2 LQKENI. Trimming removed 6 bases from V and 7 bases from J; junction bases left unmatched: 13. CDR3 nucleotide sequence: TGTGCCAGCTCTTCAGCGGGGGGCTCCTACAATGAGCAGTACTTC. The encoded protein is CASSSAGGSYNEQYF.

This clonotype was seen many times. The chain combines TRBV3-1 with TRBJ1-2, with 9 positions matching TRBD1. The germline CDR1 and CDR2 sequences are LGHDT and YNNKEL (reference sequence). The V and J ends lost 3 bases and 4 bases, in that order; junction bases with no gene match: 0. CDR3 length: 13 amino acids. CDR3 DNA sequence: TGTGCCAGCAGCCAGACAGGGGGCTATGGCTACACCTTC. The encoded protein is CASSQTGGYGYTF.